This T cell receptor beta chain was identified in a study of blood T cell repertoires in COVID-19. Study-level information: Sites in the United States, Italy and Spain provided acute and convalescent COVID-19 samples. T cells, B-cell-depleted T cells, or PBMCs supplied cDNA or gDNA.

Germline loops: CDR1 KGHSH, CDR2 LQKENI. CDR3 size: 14 residues. The V gene lost 0 bases and the J gene lost 2 bases, with 8 bases spanning the gap. In the source study's methods: Amplifying reference gene primers gave estimates of nucleated cell counts. Libraries were prepared by immunoSEQ multiplex PCR; TCRdb keeps only in-frame clonotypes and omits some of them. The DNA was the basis for D and trimming; V, J and clone size are from that table. The sample carries over 95,000 clones, 80% to 90% recorded once. The clonotype originates from a human donor with acute or convalescent COVID-19. The donor label of this sample is uncertain. The genes are TRBV18 and TRBJ2-7; D not resolved. Sequenced: peripheral blood. For the CDR3, the DNA is TGTGCCAGCTCACCACCTATCAGGACCTACGAGCAGTACTTC. Its protein product is CASSPPIRTYEQYF. The full variable domain, in which reference TRBV18 and TRBJ2-7 provide the parts outside the CDR3, is NAGVMQNPRHLVRRRGQEARLRCSPMKGHSHVYWYRQLPEEGLKFMVYLQKENIIDESGMPKERFSAEFPKEGPSILRIQQVVRGDSAAYFCASSPPIRTYEQYFGPGTRLTVT.